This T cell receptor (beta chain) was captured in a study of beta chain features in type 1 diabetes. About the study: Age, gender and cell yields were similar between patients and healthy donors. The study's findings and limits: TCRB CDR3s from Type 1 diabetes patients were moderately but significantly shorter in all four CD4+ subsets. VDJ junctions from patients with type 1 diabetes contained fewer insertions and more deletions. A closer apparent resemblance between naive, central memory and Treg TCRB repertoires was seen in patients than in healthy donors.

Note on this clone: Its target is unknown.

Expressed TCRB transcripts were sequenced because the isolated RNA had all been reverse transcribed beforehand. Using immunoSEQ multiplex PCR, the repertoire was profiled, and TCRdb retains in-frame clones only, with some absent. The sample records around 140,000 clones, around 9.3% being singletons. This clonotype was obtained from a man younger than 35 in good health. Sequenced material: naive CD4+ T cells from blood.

CDR3: CASQRSGANTEAFF. CDR3 nucleotides: TGTGCCAGCCAAAGATCTGGAGCGAACACTGAAGCTTTCTTT. The chain carries TRBV28 and TRBJ1-1, with D unresolved. The CDR3 sequence is 14 residues long. Deletions cut 8 bases from V and 1 base from J, with 14 bases between. In germline, CDR1 is MDHEN, CDR2 SYDVKM. Drawing the rest from reference TRBV28 and TRBJ1-1, the complete variable domain is DVKVTQSSRYLVKRTGEKVFLECVQDMDHENMFWYRQDPGLGLRLIYFSYDVKMKEKGDIPEGYSVSREKKERFSLILESASTNQTSMYLCASQRSGANTEAFFGQGTRLTVV.